This entry lists 6 T cell receptor beta chains sequenced from one sample in a study of cytomegalovirus exposure and HLA in healthy donors. The PCR ran on 60 Vbeta and 13 Jbeta primers. Sequencing used immunoSEQ multiplex PCR; TCRdb keeps in-frame clones, though not all of them. Of 65,000 to 95,000 clones in the sample, 78% are singletons; the top ten hold around 2.5%. Specimen: PBMCs. Receptors were obtained from a male donor in good health and CMV-seropositive.

The chain combines TRBV25-1 with TRBJ2-1, with 8 positions matching TRBD2. This CDR3 is 17 amino acids long. Germline V gene data show CDR1 as MGHDK and CDR2 as SYGVNS. Trimming removed 3 bases from V and 3 bases from J; junction bases left unmatched: 10. CDR3 sequence: CASSDPEAGVIYNEQFF. The CDR3 nucleotides read TGTGCCAGCAGTGATCCAGAAGCGGGAGTAATCTACAATGAGCAGTTCTTC. Based on the CDR3 plus reference TRBV25-1 and TRBJ2-1, the full variable domain is EADIYQTPRYLVIGTGKKITLECSQTMGHDKMYWYQQDPGMELHLIHYSYGVNSTEKGDLSSESTVSRIRTEHFPLTLESARPSHTSQYLCASSDPEAGVIYNEQFFGPGTRLTVL.

In this sample, this clone turned up a few times. V gene TRBV5-8 combines with J gene TRBJ1-5, with 8 bases that match TRBD1. With 4 bases clipped from V and 4 bases from J, the junction kept 7 bases outside the gene matches. CDR3 length equals 15 residues. Germline lookup yields CDR1 SGHTS and CDR2 YDEGEE. The DNA of the CDR3 is TGTGCCAGCAGCGGGGGGACAGGAGTTAATCAGCCCCAGCATTTT. Translating gives CASSGGTGVNQPQHF.

The chain links TRBV13 to TRBJ2-6; weak D call: TRBD2 (6 bases). The germline CDR1 and CDR2 sequences are PRHDT and FYEKMQ (reference sequence). The CDR3 runs to 19 residues. With 5 bases removed from V and 1 base from J, the gap between germline ends came to 21 bases. Written as DNA, the CDR3 is TGTGCCAGCAGCCGGGGGTCCGCGGGATTAATATCTGGGGCCAACGTCCTGACTTTC. Its protein product is CASSRGSAGLISGANVLTF.

DNA of the CDR3: TGTGCCATCAGGCCGGGACAGGGGACCTACGAGCAGTACTTC. The encoded protein is CAIRPGQGTYEQYF. The chain couples TRBV10-3 to TRBJ2-7; TRBD1 matches 10 bases. The CDR3 is 14 residues long. The ends lost 6 bases at V and 2 bases at J; junction bases unmatched: 4. The germline gives CDR1 ENHRY, CDR2 SYGVKD.

The chain has TRBV19 and TRBJ1-2; maybe TRBD1 (5 bases). The CDR3 has 14 amino acids. CDR1 and CDR2 (germline): LNHDA, SQIVND (reference sequence). Trimming took off 7 bases at V and 6 bases at J, with 18 bases between the two ends. In nucleotides, the CDR3 is TGTGCCAGTAACATCCCAACAGGCGCCGATGGCTACACCTTC. Translated, it gives CASNIPTGADGYTF.

The rearrangement uses TRBV10-3 and TRBJ1-1; D is possibly TRBD1 (6 bases). V lost 3 bases, J lost 0 bases, and 17 bases lay in between. The length of the CDR3 is 17 residues. The V gene's germline CDR1 is ENHRY and CDR2 SYGVKD. CDR3 in amino acids: CAISDYGQTGMNTEAFF. CDR3 bases: TGTGCCATCAGTGACTACGGACAGACCGGAATGAACACTGAAGCTTTCTTT.